This entry lists 21 T cell receptor beta chains sequenced from one sample in a study of PD-1 blockade in classical Hodgkin lymphoma. Every patient was affected by relapse after autologous stem cell transplantation, while exposure to brentuximab vedotin was not uniform. Profiling relied on immunoSEQ multiplex PCR, and the TCRdb table lists in-frame clones only, not all of them. The repertoire holds over 45,000 clones, with around 67% as singletons. This sample comprised peripheral blood mononuclear cells (PBMCs), obtained before the second cycle of nivolumab. The origin of the receptors is a human donor with classical Hodgkin lymphoma.

As for this clone: At one end, the junction sequence differs from germline, possibly due to a read error. This chain links TRBV19 with TRBJ1-4, with D possibly matching TRBD1 (6 bases). The CDR3 extends over 12 amino acids. From germline, CDR1 is LNHDA and CDR2 SQIVND (reference sequence). CDR3 residues: CASSEPDRRRIF. Here the CDR3 DNA reads TGTGCCAGTAGTGAGCCGGACAGAAGACGGATTTTT.

The chain employs TRBV6-6 and TRBJ2-7; no clear D gene. Trimming left V 0 bases short and J 2 bases short, with 8 bases between. The CDR3 loop spans 14 amino acids. Germline V gene sequence: CDR1 MNHNY, CDR2 SVGAGI (reference sequence). The CDR3, as DNA: TGTGCCAGCAGTTACTCGCCCGGAGCCTACGAGCAGTACTTC. This translates into CASSYSPGAYEQYF.

This clone has just a few counts. The chain has TRBV9 and TRBJ2-3; D unclear. The CDR3 totals 15 residues. Germline assignment: CDR1 SGDLS and CDR2 YYNGEE. Trimming cost V 0 bases and J 2 bases, with 10 bases left between them. The CDR3 nucleotides are TGTGCCAGCAGCGTAGGATGGGAAATCACAGATACGCAGTATTTT. Translated: CASSVGWEITDTQYF.

The V call is TRBV28, the J call TRBJ2-2, with 8 bases aligning to TRBD1. V was pared by 3 bases and J by 0 bases, with 15 bases of the junction left unmatched. Germline values: CDR1 MDHEN, CDR2 SYDVKM. This CDR3 contains 20 residues. The CDR3 reads CASSFLGQGNPRANTGELFF. CDR3 coding DNA: TGTGCCAGCAGTTTCCTAGGACAGGGAAATCCGCGCGCGAACACCGGGGAGCTGTTTTTT.

This clone was counted a few times. The chain is built from TRBV10-3 and TRBJ2-6; possible D gene TRBD1, 6 bases. Trimming stripped 10 bases from V and 4 bases from J, with 14 bases between. Germline values: CDR1 ENHRY, CDR2 SYGVKD. This CDR3 region has 14 residues. The CDR3 sequence: CATPGERGANVLTF. In nucleotides, the CDR3 is TGTGCCACTCCAGGGGAGAGGGGGGCCAACGTCCTGACTTTC.

The rearrangement uses TRBV14 and TRBJ2-5; 8 nucleotides match TRBD2. V lost 2 bases and J lost 5; bases outside the gene matches: 10. Germline assignment: CDR1 SGHDN and CDR2 FVKESK. The CDR3 has 16 amino acids. As DNA, the CDR3 is TGTGCCAGCAGCCAATTCGGGACTAGTGAGGGGGAGACCCAGTACTTC. Its translation: CASSQFGTSEGETQYF.

For the CDR3, the DNA is TGTGCCAGCAGCGTACTCCGGACTAGCGGTAACACCGGGGAGCTGTTTTTT. Residues: CASSVLRTSGNTGELFF. This rearrangement joins TRBV9 to TRBJ2-2; 10 nucleotides agree with TRBD2. The CDR3 covers 17 residues. Germline V gives CDR1 SGDLS, CDR2 YYNGEE. V dropped 1 base and J dropped 2; count of bases not matched to a gene: 5. The variable domain in full, with the rest retrieved from reference TRBV9 and TRBJ2-2, is DSGVTQTPKHLITATGQRVTLRCSPRSGDLSVYWYQQSLDQGLQFLIQYYNGEERAKGNILERFSAQQFPDLHSELNLSSLELGDSALYFCASSVLRTSGNTGELFFGEGSRLTVL.

The chain couples TRBV14 to TRBJ1-2; D is perhaps TRBD1 (5 bases). CDR3 length equals 12 residues. V lost 4 bases and J 8 bases, leaving 11 bases between the germline ends. From germline, CDR1 is SGHDN and CDR2 FVKESK. The DNA for the CDR3 is TGTGCCAGCAGCCCTCAGGGAGTCGGCTACACCTTC. Residues: CASSPQGVGYTF.

The chain links TRBV9 to TRBJ2-3; D is ambiguous. CDR1 is SGDLS, CDR2 YYNGEE, per germline. Between the trimmed V and J ends, which lost 6 bases and 3 bases, there was a span of 14 bases. The CDR3 is 14 amino acids. Here the CDR3 reads CASTFGVETDTQYF. The CDR3 DNA reads as TGTGCCAGCACCTTTGGCGTGGAAACAGATACGCAGTATTTT.

This clone was detected only once. The genes are TRBV4-3 and TRBJ2-3; D is uncertain. V gave up 0 bases and J gave up 1 base, with 8 bases separating them. The CDR3 consists of 15 residues. Germline V gene lookup returns CDR1 LGHNA and CDR2 YSLEER. Here the CDR3 DNA reads TGCGCCAGCAGCCAAGATTTTGTGGGCACAGATACGCAGTATTTT. Protein sequence: CASSQDFVGTDTQYF.

The rearrangement joins TRBV28 to TRBJ1-2, with a tentative D call TRBD1 (5 bases). This CDR3 contains 14 residues. Trimming stripped 6 bases from V and 5 bases from J, with 16 bases between. Germline V gene data show CDR1 as MDHEN and CDR2 as SYDVKM. The CDR3 loop is CASRRTGGVYGYTF. The CDR3 nucleotides are TGTGCCAGCAGGCGAACAGGAGGGGTGTATGGCTACACCTTC.

The chain links TRBV9 to TRBJ2-2; TRBD1 might be the D (6 bases). Trimming shortened V by 0 bases and J by 4 bases, and 10 bases separated the two germline ends. Germline assignment: CDR1 SGDLS and CDR2 YYNGEE. The CDR3 is 15 amino acids. The CDR3 spells CASSVGAQGTGELFF. The CDR3 DNA sequence: TGTGCCAGCAGCGTAGGGGCACAGGGCACCGGGGAGCTGTTTTTT. Drawing the rest from reference TRBV9 and TRBJ2-2, the complete variable domain is DSGVTQTPKHLITATGQRVTLRCSPRSGDLSVYWYQQSLDQGLQFLIQYYNGEERAKGNILERFSAQQFPDLHSELNLSSLELGDSALYFCASSVGAQGTGELFFGEGSRLTVL.

The V and J genes are TRBV19 and TRBJ2-1; TRBD1 matches 10 bases. With V trimmed by 3 bases and J by 9 bases, 8 bases remained unmatched. There are 15 residues in the CDR3. CDR1 LNHDA and CDR2 SQIVND come from the germline V gene (reference sequence). The CDR3 DNA reads as TGTGCCAGTAGTATTCGACAGGGGGCGCGTGGTGAGCAGTTCTTC. Translation gives CASSIRQGARGEQFF.

The rearrangement joins TRBV28 to TRBJ1-1; 11 nucleotides agree with TRBD1. V shed 10 bases and J 0 bases; nucleotides not matched to a gene: 4. CDR1 and CDR2 (germline): MDHEN, SYDVKM. This CDR3 is built from 14 residues. The CDR3 reads CATRTGGLNTEAFF. The CDR3 bases are TGTGCCACCCGGACAGGGGGCTTGAACACTGAAGCTTTCTTT.

This sequence joins TRBV7-2 and TRBJ2-3; D remains unclear. V lost 5 bases and J lost 6, with 12 bases in between. CDR3 length: 13 amino acids. Germline CDR1 is SGHTA and CDR2 is FQGNSA. CDR3 loop: CASSLRFRDTQYF. The CDR3 bases are TGTGCCAGCAGCCTAAGATTTCGGGATACGCAGTATTTT. Using reference TRBV7-2 and TRBJ2-3 for the parts outside the CDR3, the full variable domain is GAGVSQSPSNKVTEKGKDVELRCDPISGHTALYWYRQSLGQGLEFLIYFQGNSAPDKSGLPSDRFSAERTGGSVSTLTIQRTQQEDSAVYLCASSLRFRDTQYFGPGTRLTVL.

The chain recombines TRBV4-1 with TRBJ2-7, with 10 positions matching TRBD2. The CDR3 sequence is 16 residues long. Losses at the gene ends were 3 bases for V and 2 bases for J; bases not matched to a gene: 7. Germline V gene lookup returns CDR1 MGHRA and CDR2 YSYEKL. CDR3 DNA: TGCGCCAGCAGCCACCCCGGGACTAGCGTGACCTACGAGCAGTACTTC. It translates to CASSHPGTSVTYEQYF.

V is TRBV28 and J is TRBJ2-1, with a possible D match to TRBD1 (6 bases). V gave up 2 bases and J gave up 7 bases, with 12 bases separating them. The CDR3 runs to 14 residues. Germline V gene sequence: CDR1 MDHEN, CDR2 SYDVKM. The CDR3 DNA reads TGTGCCAGCAGTTTAAGTACAGGGTGGAATGAGCAGTTCTTC. As protein: CASSLSTGWNEQFF.

Concerning this clone: The conserved phenylalanine or tryptophan normally closing the CDR3 is absent here, so this likely arose from a read error. The chain uses TRBV11-2 and TRBJ1-2; D call uncertain. Germline values: CDR1 SGHAT, CDR2 FQNNGV. The CDR3 has 15 amino acids. V was trimmed by 5 bases and J by 4 bases, leaving 17 bases between them. The CDR3 DNA sequence: TGTGCCAGCAGCCCCCTTCCCGAGGGTGGCTATGGCTACACCCTC. Amino acid sequence: CASSPLPEGGYGYTL.

This clone has only a few counts. The chain recombines TRBV7-9 with TRBJ1-2; the D is unclear. The CDR3 sequence is 14 residues long. The germline CDR1 and CDR2 sequences are SEHNR and FQNEAQ (reference sequence). The V end was cut by 3 bases, the J end by 5 bases, with 13 bases between. CDR3 protein: CASSFSSLWYGYTF. The CDR3 region has the DNA TGTGCCAGCAGCTTTTCCTCCCTGTGGTATGGCTACACCTTC.

The genes are TRBV7-3 and TRBJ2-1; D possibly uses TRBD1 or TRBD2 (5 bases each). With 1 base removed from V and 15 bases from J, the gap between germline ends came to 16 bases. Germline V lookup: CDR1 SGHTA, CDR2 FQGTGA. The CDR3 totals 13 residues. The chain's CDR3 is CASSLMGPTAAFF. CDR3 coding DNA: TGTGCCAGCAGCTTAATGGGACCCACAGCGGCGTTCTTC.

The chain joins TRBV7-3 to TRBJ2-1, with 7 positions matching TRBD1. V lost 5 bases and J lost 7; bases outside the gene matches: 8. The CDR3 consists of 14 residues. CDR1 and CDR2 from the germline V gene are SGHTA and FQGTGA. The CDR3 nucleotides read TGTGCCAGCAGCCCGAAGACAGGGTTAAATGAGCAGTTCTTC. It specifies CASSPKTGLNEQFF. Full variable domain (outside the CDR3, taken from reference TRBV7-3 and TRBJ2-1): GAGVSQTPSNKVTEKGKYVELRCDPISGHTALYWYRQSLGQGPEFLIYFQGTGAADDSGLPNDRFFAVRPEGSVSTLKIQRTERGDSAVYLCASSPKTGLNEQFFGPGTRLTVL.